This TCR beta chain was observed in a study of cytomegalovirus exposure and HLA in healthy donors. Background on the study: HLA-typed donors were the source of around 80 million unique TCRs, which an early data release held.

Study observations and caveats: Presence/absence analysis assumed near-uniform sequencing depth across donors.

Germline CDR1 is SGDLS and CDR2 is YYNGEE. The V end lost 2 bases, the J end lost 4 bases, and 12 bases lay between the germline ends. The CDR3 is 15 residues long. Vbeta (60) and Jbeta (13) primers were used in the PCR. The table came from immunoSEQ multiplex PCR; TCRdb's copy has only in-frame clones and leaves some out. The profile shows over 150,000 clones, around 74% of them singletons. This clone was found once. The antigen is unknown. Despite likely unrecorded immune exposures, the donors were nominally healthy at the time of sampling. The chain recombines TRBV9 with TRBJ1-4, with D unclear. Material: PBMCs. This sequence originates from a male donor in good health and CMV-seronegative. CDR3 in DNA: TGTGCCAGCAGCGTCGGGAAGGGAAGTAATGAAAAACTGTTTTTT. The encoded protein is CASSVGKGSNEKLFF.